This T cell receptor (beta chain) came from a study of technical replicates of blood from a few donors. This CDR3 comprises 16 residues. Germline CDR1 is KGHSY and CDR2 is FQNENV. Trimming cost V 3 bases and J 3 bases; bases outside gene matches: 4. Clones were sequenced by immunoSEQ multiplex PCR, and TCRdb holds only the in-frame ones, with some missing. The sample includes tens of thousands of clones, 93% of them seen just once. The sequenced material came from T cells isolated from PBMCs. The chain links TRBV16 to TRBJ2-2; 10 bases are a match to TRBD1. The source of this sequence is a human donor in good health. The CDR3 protein is CASSQRGTGDTGELFF. The CDR3 DNA is TGTGCCAGCAGCCAGCGCGGGACAGGGGACACCGGGGAGCTGTTTTTT.